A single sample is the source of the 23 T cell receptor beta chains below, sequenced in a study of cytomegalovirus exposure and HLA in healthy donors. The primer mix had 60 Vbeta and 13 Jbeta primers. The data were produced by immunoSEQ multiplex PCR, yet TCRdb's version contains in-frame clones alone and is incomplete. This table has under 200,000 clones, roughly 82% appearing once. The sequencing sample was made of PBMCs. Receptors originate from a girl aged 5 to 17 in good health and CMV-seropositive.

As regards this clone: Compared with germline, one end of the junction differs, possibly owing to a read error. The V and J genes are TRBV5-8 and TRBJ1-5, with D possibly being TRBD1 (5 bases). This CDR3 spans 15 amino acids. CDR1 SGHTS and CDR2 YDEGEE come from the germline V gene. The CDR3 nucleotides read TGTGCCAGCAGCTTGGAGGGGCAGGGCAAGCAGCCCCAGCATTTT. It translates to CASSLEGQGKQPQHF.

CDR3 in DNA: TGTGCCAGCAGCTCCCAGGGTGGAGGGGAGCAGTACTTC. Its translation is CASSSQGGGEQYF. The rearrangement links TRBV11-2 to TRBJ2-7; TRBD2 is a possible D gene (6 bases). V was clipped by 4 bases and J by 7 bases, with 14 bases between them. The CDR3 extends over 13 amino acids. CDR1 is SGHAT, CDR2 FQNNGV, per germline.

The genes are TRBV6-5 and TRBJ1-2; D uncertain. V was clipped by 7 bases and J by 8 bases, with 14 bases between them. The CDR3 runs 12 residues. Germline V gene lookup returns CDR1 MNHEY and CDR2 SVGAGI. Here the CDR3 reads CASTPSGLGYTF. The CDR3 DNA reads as TGTGCCAGCACACCAAGCGGGTTGGGCTACACCTTC.

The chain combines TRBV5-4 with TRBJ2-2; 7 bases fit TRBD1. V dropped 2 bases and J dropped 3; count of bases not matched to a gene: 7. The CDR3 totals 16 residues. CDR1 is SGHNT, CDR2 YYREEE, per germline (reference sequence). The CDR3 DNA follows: TGTGCCAGCAGCTTTGTCAGGGGGTCGGACACCGGGGAGCTGTTTTTT. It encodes CASSFVRGSDTGELFF.

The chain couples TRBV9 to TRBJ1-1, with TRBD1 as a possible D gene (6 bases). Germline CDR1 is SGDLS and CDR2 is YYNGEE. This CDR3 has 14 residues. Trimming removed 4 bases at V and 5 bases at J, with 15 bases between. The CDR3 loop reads CASSTTGLGTEAFF. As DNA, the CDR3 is TGTGCCAGCAGCACTACAGGGCTGGGTACTGAAGCTTTCTTT.

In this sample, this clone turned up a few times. CDR3 bases: TGTGCCAGCAGCTCCGGACTAGCGGGGGACACAGATACGCAGTATTTT. Protein: CASSSGLAGDTDTQYF. The J gene is TRBJ2-3, the V gene TRBV7-9; TRBD2 agrees at 13 bases. The germline V gene has CDR1 SEHNR and CDR2 FQNEAQ (reference sequence). V trimming: 4 bases; J trimming: 2 bases; junction bases outside the gene matches: 3. The CDR3 spans 16 residues. The full variable domain, with the rest looked up from reference TRBV7-9 and TRBJ2-3, is DTGVSQNPRHKITKRGQNVTFRCDPISEHNRLYWYRQTLGQGPEFLTYFQNEAQLEKSRLLSDRFSAERPKGSFSTLEIQRTEQGDSAMYLCASSSGLAGDTDTQYFGPGTRLTVL.

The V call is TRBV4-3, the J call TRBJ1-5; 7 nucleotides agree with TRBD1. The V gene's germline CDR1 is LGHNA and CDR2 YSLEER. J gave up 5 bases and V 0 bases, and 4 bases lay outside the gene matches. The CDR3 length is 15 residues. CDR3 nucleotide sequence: TGCGCCAGCAGCCAAGAACTCACAGGGGATCAGCCCCAGCATTTT. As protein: CASSQELTGDQPQHF.

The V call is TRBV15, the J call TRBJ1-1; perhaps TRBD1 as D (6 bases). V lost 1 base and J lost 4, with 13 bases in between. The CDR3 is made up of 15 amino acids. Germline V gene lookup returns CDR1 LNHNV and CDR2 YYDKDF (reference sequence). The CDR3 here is CATSRAGEMSTEAFF. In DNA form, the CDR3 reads TGTGCCACCAGCAGAGCAGGGGAAATGTCCACTGAAGCTTTCTTT.

The CDR3 sequence is CATSSGLVSYEQYF. For the CDR3, the DNA is TGTGCCACCAGCAGCGGACTAGTTTCCTACGAGCAGTACTTC. The chain combines TRBV15 with TRBJ2-7, with 7 bases lining up with TRBD2. From germline, CDR1 is LNHNV and CDR2 YYDKDF (reference sequence). V gave up 3 bases and J gave up 1 base; unmatched junction bases: 3. The length of the CDR3 is 14 residues.

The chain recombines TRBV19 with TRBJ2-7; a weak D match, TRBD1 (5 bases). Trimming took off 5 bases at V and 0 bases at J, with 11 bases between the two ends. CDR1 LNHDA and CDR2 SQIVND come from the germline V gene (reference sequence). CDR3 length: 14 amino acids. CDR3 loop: CASSATGLSYEQYF. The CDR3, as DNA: TGTGCCAGTAGTGCAACAGGTCTCTCCTACGAGCAGTACTTC.

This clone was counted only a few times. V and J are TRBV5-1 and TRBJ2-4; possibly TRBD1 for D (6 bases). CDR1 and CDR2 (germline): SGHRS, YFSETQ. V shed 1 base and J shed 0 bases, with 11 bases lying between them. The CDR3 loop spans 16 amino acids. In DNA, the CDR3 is TGCGCCAGCAGCTTGAAAACAGGGATAGCCAAAAACATTCAGTACTTC. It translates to CASSLKTGIAKNIQYF. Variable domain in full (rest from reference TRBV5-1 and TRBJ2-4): KAGVTQTPRYLIKTRGQQVTLSCSPISGHRSVSWYQQTPGQGLQFLFEYFSETQRNKGNFPGRFSGRQFSNSRSEMNVSTLELGDSALYLCASSLKTGIAKNIQYFGAGTRLSVL.

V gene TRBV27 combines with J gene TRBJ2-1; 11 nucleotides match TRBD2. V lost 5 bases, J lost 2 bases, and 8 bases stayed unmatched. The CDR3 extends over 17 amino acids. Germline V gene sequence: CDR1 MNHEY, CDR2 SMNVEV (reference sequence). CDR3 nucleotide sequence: TGTGCCAGCAGTGATCTGACTAGCGGGATTGCCTACAATGAGCAGTTCTTC. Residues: CASSDLTSGIAYNEQFF.

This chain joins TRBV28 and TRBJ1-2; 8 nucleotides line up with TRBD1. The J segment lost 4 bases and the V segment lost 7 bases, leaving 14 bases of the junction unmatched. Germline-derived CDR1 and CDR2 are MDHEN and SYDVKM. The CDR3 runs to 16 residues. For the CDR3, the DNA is TGTGCCAGCAAGCCACCCGGAGACAGGGGCATCTATGGCTACACCTTC. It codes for CASKPPGDRGIYGYTF.

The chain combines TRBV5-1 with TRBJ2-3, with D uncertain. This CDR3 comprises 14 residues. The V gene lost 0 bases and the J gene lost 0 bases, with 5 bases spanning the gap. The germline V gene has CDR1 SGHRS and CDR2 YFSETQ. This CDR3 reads CASSLGSSTDTQYF. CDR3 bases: TGCGCCAGCAGCTTGGGTAGCAGCACAGATACGCAGTATTTT.

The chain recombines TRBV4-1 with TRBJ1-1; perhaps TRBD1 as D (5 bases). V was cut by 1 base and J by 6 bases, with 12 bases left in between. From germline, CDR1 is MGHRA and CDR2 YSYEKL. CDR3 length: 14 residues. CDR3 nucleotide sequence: TGCGCCAGCAGCCAAGGGGACTACGGCCCTGAAGCTTTCTTT. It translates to CASSQGDYGPEAFF.

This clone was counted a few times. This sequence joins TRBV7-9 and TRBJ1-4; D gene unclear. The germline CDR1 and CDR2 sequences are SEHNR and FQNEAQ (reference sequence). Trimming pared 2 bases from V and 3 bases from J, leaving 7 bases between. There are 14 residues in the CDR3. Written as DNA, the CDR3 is TGTGCCAGCAGCTTACCTGGGCCTAATGAAAAACTGTTTTTT. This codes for CASSLPGPNEKLFF.

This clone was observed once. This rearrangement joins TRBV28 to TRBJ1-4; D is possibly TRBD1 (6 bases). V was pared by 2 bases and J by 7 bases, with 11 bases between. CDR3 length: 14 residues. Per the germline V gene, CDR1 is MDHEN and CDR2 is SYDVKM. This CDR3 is CASSLAQGFEKLFF. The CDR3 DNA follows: TGTGCCAGCAGTTTAGCACAGGGATTTGAAAAACTGTTTTTT.

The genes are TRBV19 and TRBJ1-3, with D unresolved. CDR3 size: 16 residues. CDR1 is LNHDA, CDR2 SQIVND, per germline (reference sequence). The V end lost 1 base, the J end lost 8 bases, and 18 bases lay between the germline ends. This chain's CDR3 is CASSIALAEARDTIYF. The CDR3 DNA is TGTGCCAGTAGTATAGCCCTGGCGGAGGCCCGAGACACCATATATTTT.

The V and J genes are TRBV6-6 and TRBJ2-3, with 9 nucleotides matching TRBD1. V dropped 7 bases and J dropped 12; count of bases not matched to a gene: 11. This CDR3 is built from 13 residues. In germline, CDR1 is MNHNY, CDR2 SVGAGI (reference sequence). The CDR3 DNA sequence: TGTGCCAGCATTTCCGAACCGGGACAGGGTCAGTATTTT. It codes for CASISEPGQGQYF.

The CDR3 DNA is TGTGCCAGCAGCGCACCGGGACAGGGGTTTCCCGGGGAGCTGTTTTTT. Residues: CASSAPGQGFPGELFF. The chain recombines TRBV9 with TRBJ2-2, with 10 positions matching TRBD1. The CDR3 totals 16 residues. CDR1 is SGDLS, CDR2 YYNGEE, per germline. J was trimmed by 6 bases and V by 3 bases; bases with no gene match: 8.

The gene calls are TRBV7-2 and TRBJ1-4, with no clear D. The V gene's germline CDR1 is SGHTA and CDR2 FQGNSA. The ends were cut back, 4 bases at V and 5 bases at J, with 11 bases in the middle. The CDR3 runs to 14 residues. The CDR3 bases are TGTGCCAGCAGCTCCCGCTGGGAGAATGAAAAACTGTTTTTT. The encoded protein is CASSSRWENEKLFF.

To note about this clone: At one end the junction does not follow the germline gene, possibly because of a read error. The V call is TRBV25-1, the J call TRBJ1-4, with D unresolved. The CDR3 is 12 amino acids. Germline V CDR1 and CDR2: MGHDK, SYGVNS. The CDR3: CASPKRKWAVPF. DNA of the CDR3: TGTGCCAGCCCGAAAAGGAAGTGGGCAGTCCCTTTT.

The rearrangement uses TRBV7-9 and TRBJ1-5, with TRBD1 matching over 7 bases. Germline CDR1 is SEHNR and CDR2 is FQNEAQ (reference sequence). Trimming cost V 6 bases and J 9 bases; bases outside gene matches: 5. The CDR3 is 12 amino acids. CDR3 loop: CASSFRQGPQHF. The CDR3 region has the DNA TGTGCCAGCAGTTTCCGACAGGGGCCCCAGCATTTT.